This T cell receptor (beta chain) derives from a study of blood T cells in healthy people across ages. Next came a second PCR, run for about 6 to 12 cycles, which used a sample-barcoded 5' primer along with a J-beta primer mix. Every single cDNA molecule received a tag from a template-switch adaptor with 12 random nucleotides. One entry per CDR3 protein, called by TCRdb with MiXCR from the 5' RACE reads. The sample consists of approximately 580,000 distinct CDR3 sequences, 24% of them appearing once. This clonotype came up many times. This CDR3 is built from 14 residues. V was pared by 3 bases and J by 6 bases, with 15 bases between. Germline values: CDR1 MNHNS, CDR2 SASEGT. These data also featured in a second study, about T cells of mothers and their children. According to that study: Five or six children and their three healthy Caucasian mothers were the donors.

This chain connects TRBV6-1 to TRBJ2-7, with D possibly TRBD1 on 5 matching bases. The clonotype comes from a boy younger than 18 in good health. The sequencing sample was made of blood. The CDR3 coding sequence is TGTGCCAGCAGTGACGATCCGACAGTTACCGAGCAGTACTTC. Translating it yields CASSDDPTVTEQYF.